This T cell receptor beta chain was retrieved from a study of T-cell reconstitution after alpha-beta-depleted transplantation in children. Using unique molecular identifiers, the investigators prepared the TCRbeta library. In TCRdb, the PCR reads were re-called with MiXCR into one record per CDR3 protein. The sample comprises 780,000 or so distinct CDR3 sequences, roughly 15% of which are singletons, and under 6% rests with the top ten. This CDR3 is 16 amino acids long. V lost 1 base to trimming and J lost 1 base, with 12 bases between them. CDR1 and CDR2 (germline): MGHDK, SYGVNS. The chain uses TRBV25-1 and TRBJ2-3; no clear D gene. The clonotype was recovered from a male patient between 5 and 17 years old who had a stem cell transplant for acute lymphoblastic leukemia, so the T cells may come from the graft donor. This material consisted of PBMCs, mostly from graft donor cells, taken 360 days after TCRalphabeta/CD19-depleted stem cell transplant. This chain's CDR3 is CASSEWAVAGTDTQYF. In nucleotides, the CDR3 is TGTGCCAGCAGTGAATGGGCGGTAGCAGGCACAGATACGCAGTATTTT.